Each of the 27 T cell receptor beta chains below was sequenced from the same sample in a study of long-term antiretroviral therapy in people with HIV. The libraries were made with immunoSEQ v3.0 at survey level. The method was immunoSEQ multiplex PCR; TCRdb's version includes in-frame clones alone and lacks a portion of them. Of 35,000 to 45,000 clones listed, roughly 80% were seen once; the top ten hold around 5.9%. The sample here was unsorted PBMCs, taken 1 year after starting antiretroviral therapy. These receptors were taken from a man between 18 and 29 years old with HIV.

This chain links TRBV27 with TRBJ2-3; possibly TRBD2 for D (6 bases). The germline V gene encodes CDR1 MNHEY and CDR2 SMNVEV (reference sequence). This CDR3 comprises 17 residues. V lost 6 bases and J 4 bases, leaving 23 bases between the germline ends. CDR3 residues: CASSRITREGPSDTQYF. DNA of the CDR3: TGTGCCAGCAGCCGGATAACGCGGGAAGGGCCGTCAGATACGCAGTATTTT.

This chain uses TRBV5-6 with TRBJ1-1; no clear D gene. V lost 0 bases to trimming and J lost 2 bases, with 2 bases between them. The CDR3 has 12 amino acids. The germline V gene encodes CDR1 SGHDT and CDR2 YYEEEE. CDR3 sequence reads: CASSLANTEAFF. The CDR3 bases are TGTGCCAGCAGCTTGGCCAACACTGAAGCTTTCTTT.

This clone was recorded a few times. The CDR3 DNA reads as TGTGCCAGCAGTTTGCTCGGGACCTTCTACGAGCAGTACTTC. This gives the protein CASSLLGTFYEQYF. The gene calls are TRBV27 and TRBJ2-7; the D gene could be TRBD1 or TRBD2 (5 bases each). Germline-derived CDR1 and CDR2 are MNHEY and SMNVEV (reference sequence). V was pared by 3 bases and J by 3 bases, with 12 bases between. The length of the CDR3 is 14 residues.

The chain links TRBV6-4 to TRBJ1-1, with D maybe TRBD1 (5 bases). V gave up 4 bases and J gave up 0 bases, with 9 bases separating them. Germline-derived CDR1 and CDR2 are MRHNA and SNTAGT. The length of the CDR3 is 14 residues. In nucleotides, the CDR3 is TGTGCCAGCAGTGCCACAGGTATGAACACTGAAGCTTTCTTT. Translating it yields CASSATGMNTEAFF.

CDR3 sequence: CASSPPTNYYGYTF. DNA for the CDR3: TGTGCCAGCAGCCCACCGACAAACTACTATGGCTACACCTTC. The chain employs TRBV9 and TRBJ1-2, with no clear D. The germline CDR1 and CDR2 sequences are SGDLS and YYNGEE. The CDR3 is made up of 14 amino acids. Trimming shortened V by 4 bases and J by 3 bases, and 13 bases separated the two germline ends.

The chain uses TRBV6-1 and TRBJ2-7; unclear D gene. Between the trimmed V and J ends, which lost 6 bases and 0 bases, there was a span of 9 bases. Germline CDR1 and CDR2: MNHNS and SASEGT. This CDR3 has 13 residues. This CDR3 is CASRSLSSYEQYF. Written as DNA, the CDR3 is TGTGCCAGCAGATCCCTGAGCTCCTACGAGCAGTACTTC.

As DNA, the CDR3 is TGTGCCAGTAGTCCAGTTCTGACCTTCTACGAGCAGTACTTC. This translates into CASSPVLTFYEQYF. J is TRBJ2-7 and V is TRBV19; no clear D gene. In germline, CDR1 is LNHDA, CDR2 SQIVND (reference sequence). V was pared by 5 bases and J by 3 bases, with 14 bases between. The CDR3 length is 14 residues.

The gene calls are TRBV5-1 and TRBJ2-7; TRBD1 is a possible D gene (6 bases). V lost 5 bases and J 1 base, leaving 13 bases between the germline ends. The germline V gene encodes CDR1 SGHRS and CDR2 YFSETQ. The CDR3 runs to 14 residues. The CDR3 DNA is TGCGCCAGCAGTCGACAGGCCACTTCCTACGAGCAGTACTTC. It is translated as CASSRQATSYEQYF.

The V call is TRBV28, the J call TRBJ1-5; 7 bases match TRBD1. The CDR3 consists of 16 residues. The germline V gene has CDR1 MDHEN and CDR2 SYDVKM. V was clipped by 5 bases and J by 2 bases; unmatched bases: 9. DNA for the CDR3: TGTGCCAGCAGTACATATCAGGGGGTTGGCAATCAGCCCCAGCATTTT. This gives the protein CASSTYQGVGNQPQHF.

The rearrangement joins TRBV5-4 to TRBJ2-7; 9 bases match TRBD2. Germline lookup yields CDR1 SGHNT and CDR2 YYREEE (reference sequence). The CDR3 has 17 amino acids. The V segment lost 0 bases and the J segment 4 bases; nucleotides outside the gene matches: 11. Here the CDR3 DNA reads TGTGCCAGCAGCTTGGCCGGGCTAGCGGGGATTACTTACGAGCAGTACTTC. Translated: CASSLAGLAGITYEQYF.

The chain couples TRBV9 to TRBJ1-1, with D perhaps matching TRBD1 (5 bases). The V and J ends lost 3 bases and 3 bases respectively, with 15 bases between them. The germline CDR1 and CDR2 sequences are SGDLS and YYNGEE. The CDR3 has 15 amino acids. The CDR3 bases are TGTGCCAGCAGCGACGGACGGGGGAGAGACACTGAAGCTTTCTTT. It is translated as CASSDGRGRDTEAFF.

The genes are TRBV5-6 and TRBJ1-1, with D perhaps TRBD1 (6 bases). This CDR3 region has 14 residues. Germline V gives CDR1 SGHDT, CDR2 YYEEEE. V lost 3 bases, J lost 8 bases, and 17 bases lay in between. The CDR3 loop reads CASSWPNRVREAFF. The CDR3, as DNA: TGTGCCAGCAGCTGGCCTAACAGGGTTAGGGAAGCTTTCTTT.

The V and J genes are TRBV7-6 and TRBJ2-7, with 8 bases lining up with TRBD1. Germline CDR1 SGHVS, CDR2 FNYEAQ. V lost 5 bases to trimming and J lost 4 bases; unmatched junction nucleotides: 10. This CDR3 spans 15 amino acids. This CDR3 is CASSANRGDSYEQYF. CDR3 nucleotides: TGTGCCAGCAGCGCCAACAGGGGGGACTCTTACGAGCAGTACTTC.

The chain carries TRBV9 and TRBJ1-6, with 7 bases matching TRBD1. CDR3 length: 16 residues. Looked up from germline, CDR1 is SGDLS and CDR2 is YYNGEE. V shed 0 bases, J shed 4 bases, and the junction held 4 bases outside the gene matches. CDR3 DNA: TGTGCCAGCAGCGTAGCCGAGGGACAGTATAATTCACCCCTCCACTTT. Translation gives CASSVAEGQYNSPLHF.

This clone was detected a few times. The rearrangement joins TRBV7-2 to TRBJ1-3; D unclear. The CDR3 spans 12 residues. Trimming took 4 bases from V and 0 from J, leaving 1 base between them. Germline CDR1 and CDR2: SGHTA and FQGNSA. The CDR3 nucleotides are TGTGCCAGCAGCTACTCTGGAAACACCATATATTTT. Translation gives CASSYSGNTIYF.

This clone was found a few times. V usage is TRBV5-1 and J usage is TRBJ2-7; 7 nucleotides align to TRBD1. With V trimmed by 3 bases and J by 4 bases, 7 bases remained unmatched. Germline assignment: CDR1 SGHRS and CDR2 YFSETQ. The CDR3 covers 14 residues. The CDR3 is CASSSGTEGYEQYF. The CDR3 bases are TGCGCCAGCAGCTCCGGGACAGAGGGTTACGAGCAGTACTTC.

V is TRBV7-8 and J is TRBJ2-1; the D is unclear. Trimming left V 5 bases short and J 4 bases short, with 6 bases between. The CDR3 has 12 amino acids. Germline V gives CDR1 SGHVS, CDR2 FQNEAQ. The DNA for the CDR3 is TGTGCCAGCAGCGCAGCTTACAATGAGCAGTTCTTC. Encoded protein: CASSAAYNEQFF.

This sequence joins TRBV6-5 and TRBJ1-5; no clear D. V was clipped by 2 bases and J by 1 base, with 6 bases between them. The CDR3 spans 14 residues. Germline V gene data show CDR1 as MNHEY and CDR2 as SVGAGI. The DNA for the CDR3 is TGTGCCAGCAGTTACGTCTACAGCAATCAGCCCCAGCATTTT. The encoded protein is CASSYVYSNQPQHF.

The count of this clone is one. The J gene is TRBJ2-7, the V gene TRBV6-1, with 11 bases lining up with TRBD2. The germline V gene has CDR1 MNHNS and CDR2 SASEGT. This CDR3 has 15 amino acids. V gave up 6 bases and J gave up 4 bases; unmatched junction bases: 8. The CDR3 loop is CASSLRLAGFYEQYF. Here the CDR3 DNA reads TGTGCCAGCAGCCTACGACTAGCGGGGTTTTACGAGCAGTACTTC.

This sequence joins TRBV5-1 and TRBJ1-1; D is possibly TRBD1 (6 bases). The ends were cut back, 1 base at V and 8 bases at J, with 15 bases in the middle. The CDR3 loop spans 14 amino acids. Per the germline V gene, CDR1 is SGHRS and CDR2 is YFSETQ. The CDR3 nucleotides read TGCGCCAGCAGCTTGCGACAGGAGGGGGACGAAGCTTTCTTT. It encodes CASSLRQEGDEAFF.

This chain uses TRBV9 with TRBJ2-7; 7 positions agree with TRBD1. V shed 1 base and J 5 bases; nucleotides not matched to a gene: 12. This CDR3 contains 16 residues. Per germline, CDR1 SGDLS and CDR2 YYNGEE. The CDR3 loop is CASSVSQDRVSHEQYF. CDR3 nucleotide sequence: TGTGCCAGCAGCGTATCCCAAGACAGGGTCAGCCACGAGCAGTACTTC.

This clone was seen a few times. The chain has TRBV28 and TRBJ1-1; TRBD1 is a possible D gene (5 bases). This CDR3 has 12 residues. The ends were cut back, 6 bases at V and 6 bases at J, with 11 bases in the middle. Germline V gene sequence: CDR1 MDHEN, CDR2 SYDVKM. The DNA for the CDR3 is TGTGCCAGCAGGGAAGGGACGGCTGAAGCTTTCTTT. Amino acids: CASREGTAEAFF.

This rearrangement joins TRBV18 to TRBJ1-1; TRBD1 matches at 9 bases. Unmatched junction bases numbered 5, after V lost 3 bases and J lost 3 bases. CDR1 KGHSH and CDR2 LQKENI come from the germline V gene. This CDR3 has 15 amino acids. The CDR3 region has the DNA TGTGCCAGCTCACCCGACAGGGGGAGTCACACTGAAGCTTTCTTT. Its translation is CASSPDRGSHTEAFF.

The rearrangement links TRBV13 to TRBJ1-1; D unclear. Looked up from germline, CDR1 is PRHDT and CDR2 is FYEKMQ (reference sequence). The CDR3 runs 15 residues. V was pared by 0 bases and J by 3 bases, with 11 bases between. Written as DNA, the CDR3 is TGTGCCAGCAGCTTAGGGCCCAGTCAACACACTGAAGCTTTCTTT. This encodes CASSLGPSQHTEAFF.

This chain uses TRBV18 with TRBJ2-7, with TRBD1 matching over 7 bases. The CDR3 sequence is 16 residues long. CDR1 and CDR2 (germline): KGHSH, LQKENI. J lost 2 bases, V lost 4 bases, and 11 bases had no gene match. CDR3 amino acids: CASSLVGQGVTYEQYF. The CDR3 DNA reads as TGTGCCAGCTCACTGGTTGGGCAGGGGGTTACCTACGAGCAGTACTTC.

The rearrangement links TRBV11-2 to TRBJ2-7; 8 nucleotides match TRBD1. This CDR3 region has 14 residues. The V segment lost 6 bases and the J segment 1 base; nucleotides outside the gene matches: 5. CDR1 is SGHAT, CDR2 FQNNGV, per germline. The CDR3 bases are TGTGCCAGCAGACGGGACAGGAATTCCTACGAGCAGTACTTC. Translated: CASRRDRNSYEQYF. Full variable domain (remainder filled in from reference TRBV11-2 and TRBJ2-7): EAGVAQSPRYKIIEKRQSVAFWCNPISGHATLYWYQQILGQGPKLLIQFQNNGVVDDSQLPKDRFSAERLKGVDSTLKIQPAKLEDSAVYLCASRRDRNSYEQYFGPGTRLTVT.

This chain joins TRBV9 and TRBJ1-4; weak D call: TRBD1 (5 bases). The germline V gene encodes CDR1 SGDLS and CDR2 YYNGEE. The CDR3 totals 13 residues. The V and J ends lost 0 bases and 8 bases respectively, with 8 bases between them. The DNA of the CDR3 is TGTGCCAGCAGCGTAGCGGGGGAAGAAAAACTGTTTTTT. Translating gives CASSVAGEEKLFF. The full variable domain, in which reference TRBV9 and TRBJ1-4 provide the parts outside the CDR3, is DSGVTQTPKHLITATGQRVTLRCSPRSGDLSVYWYQQSLDQGLQFLIQYYNGEERAKGNILERFSAQQFPDLHSELNLSSLELGDSALYFCASSVAGEEKLFFGSGTQLSVL.